These 25 T cell receptor beta chains were sequenced from one sample in a study of blood T cell repertoires in COVID-19. Generated by immunoSEQ multiplex PCR, the TCRdb table keeps only in-frame clones and is missing some. This sample has about 54,000 clones, with approximately 88% found just once. The source material was peripheral blood. The receptors were gathered from a human donor in a cohort sampled during active COVID-19.

Only one count was recorded for this clone. This chain connects TRBV9 to TRBJ2-5; TRBD1 aligns across 9 bases. After removal of 4 bases from V and 3 bases from J, the junction contained 7 bases not matched to a gene. Germline V gives CDR1 SGDLS, CDR2 YYNGEE. The CDR3 runs 15 residues. The DNA for the CDR3 is TGTGCCAGCAGCCCAGCCGGGACAGGGAAAGAGACCCAGTACTTC. Its protein product is CASSPAGTGKETQYF.

The V gene is TRBV2, the J gene TRBJ2-1; no definite D call. CDR3 size: 13 residues. Germline V gene data show CDR1 as SNHLY and CDR2 as FYNNEI. Between the trimmed V and J ends, which lost 4 bases and 11 bases, there was a span of 15 bases. CDR3 region: CASSAFASPKQFF. DNA of the CDR3: TGTGCCAGCAGTGCCTTTGCGTCGCCCAAGCAGTTCTTC.

The chain employs TRBV5-4 and TRBJ2-7; D perhaps matches TRBD1 (6 bases). V dropped 4 bases and J dropped 3 bases, with 11 bases sitting between them. The CDR3 contains 13 residues. CDR1 is SGHNT, CDR2 YYREEE, per germline (reference sequence). The CDR3, as DNA: TGTGCCAGCAGCCCCCGGGACATCTACGAGCAGTACTTC. Amino acid sequence: CASSPRDIYEQYF. The whole variable domain, remainder taken from reference TRBV5-4 and TRBJ2-7, is ETGVTQSPTHLIKTRGQQVTLRCSSQSGHNTVSWYQQALGQGPQFIFQYYREEENGRGNFPPRFSGLQFPNYSSELNVNALELDDSALYLCASSPRDIYEQYFGPGTRLTVT.

The chain carries TRBV5-1 and TRBJ2-3; D possibly corresponds to TRBD2 (5 bases). Germline values: CDR1 SGHRS, CDR2 YFSETQ. The CDR3 is 14 amino acids. Trimming removed 0 bases at V and 7 bases at J, with 12 bases between. CDR3 coding DNA: TGCGCCAGCAGCTTGGAAGGTCCGGGGAATACGCAGTATTTT. As protein: CASSLEGPGNTQYF.

This clone was seen a handful of times. The CDR3 nucleotides are TGTGCCAGCAGCTTAAATGGCCCTGGGGCCAACGTCCTGACTTTC. Its translation: CASSLNGPGANVLTF. V usage is TRBV7-3 and J usage is TRBJ2-6; D remains ambiguous. The V and J ends lost 1 base and 2 bases respectively, with 6 bases between them. Germline V lookup: CDR1 SGHTA, CDR2 FQGTGA. The CDR3 extends over 15 amino acids.

This chain links TRBV3-1 (or the pseudogene TRBV3-2) with TRBJ2-1; D gene unclear. CDR3 length: 11 amino acids. Germline V lookup: CDR1 LGHDT, CDR2 YNNKEL (reference sequence). V was shortened by 4 bases and J by 12 bases, with 10 bases between the two germline ends. The CDR3 bases are TGTGCCAGCAGCCTTCAGTACCGGCAGTTCTTC. Residues: CASSLQYRQFF.

This clone was counted between two and nine times. The chain couples TRBV7-6 to TRBJ1-6; 7 bases line up with TRBD1. J was trimmed by 5 bases and V by 4 bases; bases with no gene match: 2. CDR1 and CDR2 from the germline V gene are SGHVS and FNYEAQ. This CDR3 contains 14 residues. In nucleotides, the CDR3 is TGTGCCAGCAGCTACGGGACAGATAATTCACCCCTCCACTTT. Translation: CASSYGTDNSPLHF. Together with reference TRBV7-6 and TRBJ1-6, the CDR3 gives the full variable domain: GAGVSQSPRYKVTKRGQDVALRCDPISGHVSLYWYRQALGQGPEFLTYFNYEAQQDKSGLPNDRFSAERPEGSISTLTIQRTEQRDSAMYRCASSYGTDNSPLHFGNGTRLTVT.

This chain connects TRBV4-3 to TRBJ2-1, with 9 bases fitting TRBD1. V trimming: 3 bases; J trimming: 4 bases; junction bases outside the gene matches: 4. There are 15 residues in the CDR3. Germline V gene data show CDR1 as LGHNA and CDR2 as YSLEER. This chain's CDR3 is CASSQDRGRYNEQFF. The CDR3, as DNA: TGCGCCAGCAGCCAGGACAGGGGCAGGTACAATGAGCAGTTCTTC.

This chain joins TRBV19 and TRBJ2-3; 8 bases line up with TRBD1. CDR1 LNHDA and CDR2 SQIVND come from the germline V gene (reference sequence). The CDR3 extends over 16 amino acids. V lost 6 bases, J lost 2 bases, and 10 bases stayed unmatched. CDR3 protein: CASSIKGQVLTDTQYF. Written as DNA, the CDR3 is TGTGCCAGTAGCATTAAGGGACAGGTACTCACAGATACGCAGTATTTT.

V and J are TRBV6-5 and TRBJ1-6; D unresolved. V shed 5 bases and J shed 7 bases, with 9 bases lying between them. Germline loops: CDR1 MNHEY, CDR2 SVGAGI. The CDR3 extends over 13 amino acids. CDR3 protein: CASSHPVNSPLHF. Written as DNA, the CDR3 is TGTGCCAGCAGTCACCCAGTAAATTCACCCCTCCACTTT.

CDR3 nucleotides: TGTGCCAGCAGCGGCGGACTAGCGCGGACCCAAGAGACCCAGTACTTC. Residues: CASSGGLARTQETQYF. V is TRBV9 and J is TRBJ2-5; TRBD2 agrees at 9 bases. V lost 3 bases to trimming and J lost 1 base; unmatched junction nucleotides: 7. CDR1 is SGDLS, CDR2 YYNGEE, per germline. The length of the CDR3 is 16 residues.

The chain joins TRBV3-1 (or the pseudogene TRBV3-2) to TRBJ2-1; D perhaps matches TRBD2 (6 bases). The V gene lost 1 base and the J gene lost 5 bases, with 9 bases spanning the gap. The germline V gene has CDR1 LGHDT and CDR2 YNNKEL (reference sequence). The CDR3 has 14 amino acids. The CDR3 is CASSQGTTHNEQFF. The CDR3 region has the DNA TGTGCCAGCAGCCAAGGGACTACGCACAATGAGCAGTTCTTC.

Only one count was recorded for this clone. The rearrangement uses TRBV6-5 and TRBJ1-1; TRBD1 aligns across 9 bases. This CDR3 has 12 amino acids. The V segment lost 10 bases and the J segment 4 bases; nucleotides outside the gene matches: 4. Germline lookup yields CDR1 MNHEY and CDR2 SVGAGI. The CDR3 DNA is TGTGCCACGCACAGGGGGCCCACTGAAGCTTTCTTT. Amino acid sequence: CATHRGPTEAFF.

This clone was picked up a small number of times. The rearrangement links TRBV7-2 to TRBJ2-3, with 7 bases fitting TRBD2. V was clipped by 5 bases and J by 6 bases; unmatched bases: 8. The CDR3 extends over 14 amino acids. Germline lookup yields CDR1 SGHTA and CDR2 FQGNSA. The DNA of the CDR3 is TGTGCCAGCAGCAGCGGGGACGGTGGGGATACGCAGTATTTT. It translates to CASSSGDGGDTQYF.

CDR3 coding DNA: TGCGCCAGCAGCTTAGAGGTAAACTATGGCTACACCTTC. Translated, it gives CASSLEVNYGYTF. This rearrangement joins TRBV5-1 to TRBJ1-2, with D uncertain. Germline V gives CDR1 SGHRS, CDR2 YFSETQ. The CDR3 consists of 13 residues. V shed 2 bases and J shed 2 bases, with 7 bases lying between them.

This clone has more than one count but fewer than ten. The gene calls are TRBV11-1 and TRBJ2-1; 10 positions agree with TRBD1. CDR1 and CDR2 (germline): SGHAT, FQDESV (reference sequence). Trimming removed 1 base from V and 8 bases from J; junction bases left unmatched: 5. The CDR3 totals 15 residues. The CDR3 protein is CASSLGDRGVYEQFF. CDR3 bases: TGTGCCAGCAGCTTAGGGGACAGGGGAGTGTATGAGCAGTTCTTC.

CDR3 residues: CASGLFGLAGGSSYNEQFF. The CDR3 DNA follows: TGTGCTAGTGGTTTGTTCGGACTAGCGGGGGGGAGCTCCTACAATGAGCAGTTCTTC. This chain uses TRBV12-5 with TRBJ2-1; 15 bases match TRBD2. J lost 0 bases, V lost 2 bases, and 5 bases had no gene match. Germline V CDR1 and CDR2: LGHNT, FRNRAP. The CDR3 spans 19 residues.

The chain links TRBV12-3 or TRBV12-4 to TRBJ2-1; D is possibly TRBD2 (6 bases). The CDR3 loop spans 13 amino acids. With 7 bases removed from V and 2 bases from J, the gap between germline ends came to 9 bases. DNA for the CDR3: TGTGCCAGCACCCCGGGGGCCTACAATGAGCAGTTCTTC. It yields the protein CASTPGAYNEQFF.

This clone appeared a few times. The chain links TRBV7-9 to TRBJ1-6; D is unclear. The CDR3 totals 13 residues. Looked up from germline, CDR1 is SEHNR and CDR2 is FQNEAQ (reference sequence). V was pared by 1 base and J by 8 bases, with 6 bases between. CDR3 nucleotide sequence: TGTGCCAGCAGCTTAGGGGCCCATTCACCCCTCCACTTT. Translating gives CASSLGAHSPLHF.

The chain employs TRBV7-8 and TRBJ2-1; D uncertain. The CDR3 consists of 11 residues. Germline V gene sequence: CDR1 SGHVS, CDR2 FQNEAQ. The V and J ends lost 3 bases and 7 bases respectively, with 4 bases between them. The CDR3, as DNA: TGTGCCAGCAGCTTTGTAAATGAGCAGTTCTTC. Its translation is CASSFVNEQFF. Full variable domain (missing parts from reference TRBV7-8 and TRBJ2-1): GAGVSQSPRYKVAKRGQDVALRCDPISGHVSLFWYQQALGQGPEFLTYFQNEAQLDKSGLPSDRFFAERPEGSVSTLKIQRTQQEDSAVYLCASSFVNEQFFGPGTRLTVL.

The chain carries TRBV5-8 and TRBJ2-7, with 12 bases fitting TRBD2. The CDR3 is 15 amino acids. V was pared by 1 base and J by 3 bases, with 2 bases of the junction left unmatched. Germline-derived CDR1 and CDR2 are SGHTS and YDEGEE. The chain's CDR3 is CASSLSTSGGYEQYF. In DNA form, the CDR3 reads TGTGCCAGCAGCTTGTCGACTAGCGGGGGCTACGAGCAGTACTTC.

This chain links TRBV19 with TRBJ2-1; D uncertain. Per germline, CDR1 LNHDA and CDR2 SQIVND (reference sequence). V lost 4 bases and J lost 7, with 14 bases in between. The CDR3 is made up of 14 amino acids. The DNA for the CDR3 is TGTGCCAGTAGTAGCGTTGATTCGAGAAATGAGCAGTTCTTC. This sequence encodes CASSSVDSRNEQFF. Based on the CDR3 plus reference TRBV19 and TRBJ2-1, the full variable domain is DGGITQSPKYLFRKEGQNVTLSCEQNLNHDAMYWYRQDPGQGLRLIYYSQIVNDFQKGDIAEGYSVSREKKESFPLTVTSAQKNPTAFYLCASSSVDSRNEQFFGPGTRLTVL.

The chain couples TRBV19 to TRBJ2-6, with 7 bases matching TRBD1. V lost 9 bases to trimming and J lost 3 bases; unmatched junction nucleotides: 14. CDR3 length: 17 amino acids. Germline values: CDR1 LNHDA, CDR2 SQIVND (reference sequence). CDR3 DNA sequence: TGTGCCAGCGGTACAGGGGCCCAAGTGGTTGGGGCCAACGTCCTGACTTTC. Protein: CASGTGAQVVGANVLTF.

This chain links TRBV19 with TRBJ1-5, with 8 bases matching TRBD1. CDR3 length: 14 residues. CDR1 LNHDA and CDR2 SQIVND come from the germline V gene (reference sequence). Trimming at V came to 7 bases and at J to 9 bases, leaving 11 bases not matched to a gene. The CDR3 nucleotides are TGTGCCAGTAATCACGACAGGGGCTCGGGGCCCCAGCATTTT. The encoded protein is CASNHDRGSGPQHF.

CDR3 DNA: TGTGCCAGCACGCACGGGGGGGGAGCGGCCACAGATACGCAGTATTTT. Translating it yields CASTHGGGAATDTQYF. This chain connects TRBV7-2 to TRBJ2-3, with 8 positions matching TRBD2. Looked up from germline, CDR1 is SGHTA and CDR2 is FQGNSA. The CDR3 runs to 16 residues. The ends lost 7 bases at V and 2 bases at J; junction bases unmatched: 11. The full variable domain, with the rest looked up from reference TRBV7-2 and TRBJ2-3, is GAGVSQSPSNKVTEKGKDVELRCDPISGHTALYWYRQSLGQGLEFLIYFQGNSAPDKSGLPSDRFSAERTGGSVSTLTIQRTQQEDSAVYLCASTHGGGAATDTQYFGPGTRLTVL.